A single sample gave rise to the 17 T cell receptor beta chains below, sequenced in a study of blood T cell repertoires in COVID-19. Repertoires were generated with immunoSEQ multiplex PCR, while TCRdb's copy carries only in-frame clones and drops some. The repertoire holds over 95,000 clones, less than 90% seen once, with around 2% in the top ten. Specimen: peripheral blood. The receptors derive from a man aged 65-85 years with active or convalescent COVID-19.

The chain carries TRBV30 and TRBJ1-1, with D possibly matching TRBD1 (6 bases). Germline values: CDR1 GTSNPN, CDR2 SVGIG (reference sequence). Trimming cost V 1 base and J 8 bases, with 8 bases left between them. CDR3 length: 11 amino acids. For the CDR3, the DNA is TGTGCCTGGAGTGAGACAGGAGAAGCTTTCTTT. Translating it yields CAWSETGEAFF.

In its sample, this clone was seen once. The chain is built from TRBV3-1 (or the pseudogene TRBV3-2) and TRBJ2-7; D may be TRBD1 (6 bases). This CDR3 is built from 14 residues. Trimming pared 0 bases from V and 3 bases from J, leaving 9 bases between. In germline, CDR1 is LGHDT, CDR2 YNNKEL (reference sequence). CDR3 in DNA: TGTGCCAGCAGCCAAGAAGGGGGTATCTACGAGCAGTACTTC. It specifies CASSQEGGIYEQYF.

V and J are TRBV29-1 and TRBJ1-2; D is ambiguous. The V end lost 7 bases, the J end lost 12 bases, and 18 bases lay between the germline ends. Germline loops: CDR1 SQVTM, CDR2 ANQGSEA. CDR3 length equals 11 residues. The CDR3 nucleotides read TGCAGCGCCTGGCCGTCCGGGAACCACACCTTC. It codes for CSAWPSGNHTF.

V and J are TRBV9 and TRBJ1-3, with 7 bases that match TRBD1. The CDR3 length is 16 residues. Germline trimming cut 7 bases from V and 4 bases from J; bases unmatched to any gene: 14. The germline CDR1 and CDR2 sequences are SGDLS and YYNGEE. The CDR3 coding sequence is TGTGCCAGCGGCAACTCTGGAGGGGGCGCGGGAAACACCATATATTTT. Its translation: CASGNSGGGAGNTIYF.

This chain links TRBV18 with TRBJ1-4; D uncertain. The V gene lost 4 bases and the J gene lost 1 base, with 7 bases spanning the gap. Per the germline V gene, CDR1 is KGHSH and CDR2 is LQKENI. There are 14 residues in the CDR3. CDR3 sequence: CASSQRVTNEKLFF. In DNA form, the CDR3 reads TGTGCCAGCTCACAAAGAGTAACTAATGAAAAACTGTTTTTT.

The genes are TRBV7-2 and TRBJ2-3, with D uncertain. The CDR3 spans 15 residues. Germline assignment: CDR1 SGHTA and CDR2 FQGNSA. The V end was cut by 1 base, the J end by 5 bases, with 13 bases between. The CDR3 nucleotides read TGTGCCAGCAGCTTAGTCGCCCAATTGAGAGATACGCAGTATTTT. The encoded protein is CASSLVAQLRDTQYF.

A single count supports this clone. The CDR3 is CASSQDWGGETQYF. In nucleotides, the CDR3 is TGTGCCAGCAGCCAAGATTGGGGCGGAGAGACCCAGTACTTC. This chain joins TRBV3-1 (or the pseudogene TRBV3-2) and TRBJ2-5, with D possibly being TRBD1 (5 bases). The germline V and J ends were trimmed by 0 bases and 4 bases, with 9 bases remaining between them. This CDR3 spans 14 amino acids. The V gene's germline CDR1 is LGHDT and CDR2 YNNKEL (reference sequence).

This chain uses TRBV12-3 or TRBV12-4 with TRBJ1-2, with D possibly being TRBD1 (6 bases). This CDR3 has 13 amino acids. V was clipped by 2 bases and J by 2 bases, with 6 bases between them. CDR3 DNA: TGTGCCAGCAGTTTACAGGGGAACTATGGCTACACCTTC. It encodes CASSLQGNYGYTF.

The V and J genes are TRBV28 and TRBJ2-1; 7 bases fit TRBD2. V was pared by 6 bases and J by 0 bases, with 5 bases of the junction left unmatched. There are 15 residues in the CDR3. The germline CDR1 and CDR2 sequences are MDHEN and SYDVKM. CDR3 region: CASSVTGGSYNEQFF. DNA of the CDR3: TGTGCCAGCAGCGTAACGGGGGGCTCCTACAATGAGCAGTTCTTC.

This chain joins TRBV13 and TRBJ1-2, with 7 bases that match TRBD1. This CDR3 is 15 amino acids long. Per germline, CDR1 PRHDT and CDR2 FYEKMQ (reference sequence). The ends lost 4 bases at V and 4 bases at J; junction bases unmatched: 9. CDR3 sequence reads: CASSSYLTGAYGYTF. The CDR3 DNA follows: TGTGCCAGCAGCTCTTACCTTACAGGGGCCTATGGCTACACCTTC.

This chain links TRBV6-5 with TRBJ1-6; D gene unclear. CDR1 is MNHEY, CDR2 SVGAGI, per germline. The CDR3 sequence is 15 residues long. V was clipped by 0 bases and J by 9 bases, with 12 bases between them. CDR3 nucleotides: TGTGCCAGCAGTTACTCGAGGCAGCGGGTTTCACCCCTCCACTTT. This gives the protein CASSYSRQRVSPLHF.

The chain carries TRBV24-1 and TRBJ1-5, with 9 bases lining up with TRBD1. This CDR3 has 14 residues. The germline V gene has CDR1 KGHDR and CDR2 SFDVKD. V lost 9 bases, J lost 3 bases, and 5 bases stayed unmatched. CDR3 coding DNA: TGTGCCACCCAAGGACAGGGGCTCAATCAGCCCCAGCATTTT. This gives the protein CATQGQGLNQPQHF.

The rearrangement links TRBV11-2 to TRBJ2-3, with 9 bases aligning to TRBD1. Germline V gene sequence: CDR1 SGHAT, CDR2 FQNNGV. There are 17 residues in the CDR3. With V trimmed by 5 bases and J by 2 bases, 11 bases remained unmatched. Here the CDR3 DNA reads TGTGCCAGCAGCGTTACAGGGGGCGGTCGGTCCACAGATACGCAGTATTTT. Its translation: CASSVTGGGRSTDTQYF.

This chain connects TRBV5-1 to TRBJ1-1, with 9 positions matching TRBD1. J gave up 5 bases and V 4 bases, and 6 bases lay outside the gene matches. CDR1 and CDR2 (germline): SGHRS, YFSETQ. The CDR3 has 14 amino acids. In DNA form, the CDR3 reads TGCGCCAGCAGCAGGACAGGGGATGGGACTGAAGCTTTCTTT. Translating gives CASSRTGDGTEAFF. Full variable domain (missing parts from reference TRBV5-1 and TRBJ1-1): KAGVTQTPRYLIKTRGQQVTLSCSPISGHRSVSWYQQTPGQGLQFLFEYFSETQRNKGNFPGRFSGRQFSNSRSEMNVSTLELGDSALYLCASSRTGDGTEAFFGQGTRLTVV.

V is TRBV6-1 and J is TRBJ2-3; TRBD2 matches 8 bases. Germline CDR1 MNHNS, CDR2 SASEGT. The CDR3 runs to 16 residues. Losses at the gene ends were 2 bases for V and 6 bases for J; bases not matched to a gene: 10. The CDR3 DNA reads as TGTGCCAGCAGTGAAACCCCACCGGGGGGGCTGGATACGCAGTATTTT. It codes for CASSETPPGGLDTQYF.

DNA of the CDR3: TGTGCCAGCAGTGAGTTGGACATCTCTGGAAACACCATATATTTT. Translation: CASSELDISGNTIYF. The chain couples TRBV2 to TRBJ1-3; tentative D call: TRBD1 (5 bases). The CDR3 covers 15 residues. Germline CDR1 reads SNHLY; CDR2 reads FYNNEI. V was shortened by 3 bases and J by 0 bases, with 9 bases between the two germline ends.

This chain links TRBV18 with TRBJ2-7; D may be TRBD1 (7 bases). Trimming removed 6 bases from V and 4 bases from J, with 19 bases in between. Germline-derived CDR1 and CDR2 are KGHSH and LQKENI. The CDR3 is 15 residues long. CDR3 loop: CASSPSGGKMYEQYF. CDR3 bases: TGTGCCAGCTCGCCATCAGGGGGGAAGATGTACGAGCAGTACTTC.